The clone carrying this T cell receptor (beta chain) showed up many times. Its antigen is unknown. This entry belongs to a study of neurological immune-mediated disorders. Notes on the study in general: Private repertoires in all groups were suggested, as expanded clones shared no CDR3 amino acid sequences across subjects.

This CDR3 contains 17 residues. Germline lookup yields CDR1 MDHEN and CDR2 SYDVKM. Trimming took off 6 bases at V and 5 bases at J, with 22 bases between the two ends. The authors obtained over 180 million TCR-beta sequences from 15-18 subjects per sequencing run. TCRdb recomputed calls from the 5' RACE reads with MiXCR, one row per CDR3 protein. The sample holds over 25,000 distinct CDR3 sequences; more than 10% are singletons and the top ten take almost 8%. The origin of this receptor is a man between 60 and 75 years old in good health. Sequencing input: PBMCs. This chain joins TRBV28 and TRBJ1-4; D possibly corresponds to TRBD1 (5 bases). The CDR3 sequence is CASRFGGIPGRNEKLFF. CDR3 DNA: TGTGCCAGCAGGTTTGGAGGTATCCCGGGACGGAATGAAAAACTGTTTTTT.